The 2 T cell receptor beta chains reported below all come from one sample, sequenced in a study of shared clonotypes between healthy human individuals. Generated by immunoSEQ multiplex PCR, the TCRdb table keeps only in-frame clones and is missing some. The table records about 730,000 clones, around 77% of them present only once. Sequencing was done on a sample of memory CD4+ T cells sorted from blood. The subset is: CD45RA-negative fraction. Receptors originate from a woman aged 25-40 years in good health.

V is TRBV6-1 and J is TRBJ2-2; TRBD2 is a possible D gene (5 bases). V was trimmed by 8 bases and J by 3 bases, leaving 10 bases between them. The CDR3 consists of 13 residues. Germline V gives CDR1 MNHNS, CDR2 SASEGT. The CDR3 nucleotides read TGTGCCAGCGATGAGGGAGACACCGGGGAGCTGTTTTTT. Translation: CASDEGDTGELFF.

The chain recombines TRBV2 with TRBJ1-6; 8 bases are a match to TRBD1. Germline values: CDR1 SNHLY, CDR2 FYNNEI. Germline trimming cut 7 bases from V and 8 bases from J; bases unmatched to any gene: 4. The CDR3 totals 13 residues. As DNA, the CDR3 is TGTGCCAGCATTGGACAGGGCGATTCACCCCTCCACTTT. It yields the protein CASIGQGDSPLHF.